Listed below are T cell receptor beta chains from one sample, sequenced in a study of OX40 agonist ivuxolimab in advanced cancers. Generated by immunoSEQ multiplex PCR, the TCRdb table keeps only in-frame clones and is missing some. Among about 79,000 clones, about four fifths were seen once, and the ten largest hold 0.5% to 0.65%. Sequencing was performed on CD4+ or CD8+ T cells sorted from blood, taken in a trial of the OX40 agonist ivuxolimab. All receptors derive from an adult with an advanced solid tumor such as melanoma, head and neck, liver or kidney cancer. Each CDR3 is given with its conserved first and last residue. D genes are given only for firm matches. For some rows the clone size is stated as once, few or many, or as a class when expanded; others skip it.

v_call,clone_size,j_call,d_call,cdr3_aa,cdr3_nt
TRBV9,.,TRBJ2-1,TRBD2,CASSPRFGGRDEQFF,TGTGCCAGCAGCCCCCGCTTCGGGGGGAGGGATGAGCAGTTCTTC
TRBV28,.,TRBJ2-1,TRBD2,CAGRTSGRLGEQFF,TGTGCCGGGAGGACTAGCGGGAGGTTAGGGGAGCAGTTCTTC
TRBV28,.,TRBJ1-1,.,CASSPGWRTEAFF,TGTGCCAGCTCGCCAGGGTGGCGCACTGAAGCTTTCTTT
TRBV19,.,TRBJ1-5,TRBD1,CASSLTGVGSNQPQHF,TGTGCCAGTAGTTTAACAGGGGTAGGAAGCAATCAGCCCCAGCATTTT
TRBV5-8,.,TRBJ1-5,.,CASSRRFSNQPQHF,TGTGCCAGCAGCAGAAGATTTAGCAATCAGCCCCAGCATTTT
TRBV7-9,.,TRBJ2-7,TRBD2,CVSSFSRVGSGSLEQYF,TGTGTCAGCAGCTTTAGTAGGGTCGGTAGCGGGAGTCTCGAGCAGTACTTC
TRBV9,.,TRBJ2-7,TRBD2,CASSFSGRTYEQYF,TGTGCCAGCAGCTTTAGCGGGAGGACCTACGAGCAGTACTTC
TRBV29-1,.,TRBJ2-1,.,CSVGQGWYGNEQFF,TGCAGCGTTGGTCAGGGGTGGTATGGAAATGAGCAGTTCTTC
TRBV7-8,.,TRBJ2-7,.,CASSFLRGEQYF,TGTGCCAGCAGCTTTCTCCGGGGCGAGCAGTACTTC
TRBV7-2,.,TRBJ2-2,.,CASSLMRNTGELFF,TGTGCCAGCAGCTTAATGCGGAACACCGGGGAGCTGTTTTTT
TRBV7-2,few,TRBJ1-2,TRBD1,CASSSYTQGDDYGYTF,TGTGCCAGCAGCTCATATACTCAGGGGGATGACTATGGCTACACCTTC
TRBV5-1,.,TRBJ2-3,TRBD2,CASSFRSSGGLTDTQYF,TGCGCCAGCAGCTTTAGAAGTAGCGGGGGCCTCACAGATACGCAGTATTTT